Listed here are 24 T cell receptor beta chains from one sample, sequenced in a study of TIL therapy for anti-PD-1-resistant metastatic lung cancer. Stated time point: pre-treatment sample, taken before nivolumab and TIL therapy. Tumor tissue came from excised metastases, mostly pleural nodules or supraclavicular lymph nodes. Sequencing used immunoSEQ v3. Sequenced by immunoSEQ multiplex PCR; TCRdb stores in-frame clones only, minus some. Of more than 25,000 clones listed, roughly 72% are singletons. Source: tumor tissue, taken at baseline. The receptors stem from a person aged 25 to 85 with non-small cell lung cancer.

The rearrangement uses TRBV5-5 and TRBJ1-1; D unclear. Trimming stripped 2 bases from V and 5 bases from J, with 7 bases between. This CDR3 region has 12 residues. Germline V gene sequence: CDR1 SGHKS, CDR2 YYEKEE (reference sequence). CDR3 sequence reads: CASSLLGTEAFF. The CDR3 nucleotides read TGTGCCAGCAGCTTATTGGGTACTGAAGCTTTCTTT.

Here the CDR3 DNA reads TGTGCCAGCAAATTTTCGGGGGCTGGTGAAAAACTGTTTTTT. This translates into CASKFSGAGEKLFF. This chain links TRBV6-5 with TRBJ1-4; the D gene is possibly TRBD1 (6 bases). This CDR3 region has 14 residues. V was cut by 7 bases and J by 7 bases, with 16 bases left in between. Germline V gene sequence: CDR1 MNHEY, CDR2 SVGAGI.

V usage is TRBV27 and J usage is TRBJ2-1; 8 bases are a match to TRBD1. The CDR3 is 16 residues long. V lost 4 bases and J lost 7; bases outside the gene matches: 12. Germline assignment: CDR1 MNHEY and CDR2 SMNVEV (reference sequence). CDR3 bases: TGTGCCAGCAGTTCCCTCCAGGGGGCACGTATGAATGAGCAGTTCTTC. Residues: CASSSLQGARMNEQFF.

This rearrangement joins TRBV9 to TRBJ2-1; 8 bases are shared with TRBD2. The CDR3 has 19 residues. Germline V gives CDR1 SGDLS, CDR2 YYNGEE. V shed 0 bases, J shed 2 bases, and the junction held 13 bases outside the gene matches. The CDR3 spells CASSVAAISGGDPYNEQFF. CDR3 nucleotide sequence: TGTGCCAGCAGCGTAGCTGCGATTTCCGGGGGGGATCCCTACAATGAGCAGTTCTTC.

With respect to this clone: Distinct nucleotide sequences in the sample also encode this CDR3. The rearrangement joins TRBV5-1 to TRBJ2-7, with 7 bases fitting TRBD1. J was trimmed by 1 base and V by 0 bases; bases with no gene match: 4. Germline-derived CDR1 and CDR2 are SGHRS and YFSETQ. The CDR3 sequence is 15 residues long. The CDR3 DNA reads TGCGCCAGCAGCTTGGAGGCAGGGGGTTCCTACGAGCAGTACTTC. It specifies CASSLEAGGSYEQYF.

This clone has a handful of counts. The chain is built from TRBV6-1 and TRBJ2-7; no clear D. The germline gives CDR1 MNHNS, CDR2 SASEGT. V gave up 7 bases and J gave up 6 bases, with 13 bases separating them. CDR3 length equals 12 residues. DNA for the CDR3: TGTGCCAGCAACCTCCCCCCGTCCGAGCAGTACTTC. Residues: CASNLPPSEQYF.

This clone has a handful of counts. The rearrangement joins TRBV18 to TRBJ1-1, with no clear D. V was shortened by 3 bases and J by 1 base, with 9 bases between the two germline ends. Per the germline V gene, CDR1 is KGHSH and CDR2 is LQKENI. The CDR3 extends over 14 amino acids. CDR3: CASSPQGWNTEAFF. The CDR3 nucleotides read TGTGCCAGCTCACCTCAAGGGTGGAACACTGAAGCTTTCTTT.

V gene TRBV27 combines with J gene TRBJ2-2; no definite D call. Trimming took 5 bases from V and 0 from J, leaving 13 bases between them. There are 16 residues in the CDR3. Germline CDR1 reads MNHEY; CDR2 reads SMNVEV (reference sequence). CDR3 sequence reads: CASSPTAGPNTGELFF. DNA for the CDR3: TGTGCCAGCAGTCCTACCGCAGGCCCGAACACCGGGGAGCTGTTTTTT.

The chain couples TRBV6-5 to TRBJ2-3; D remains unclear. V was shortened by 6 bases and J by 4 bases, with 11 bases between the two germline ends. Looked up from germline, CDR1 is MNHEY and CDR2 is SVGAGI. This CDR3 is built from 13 residues. CDR3 in DNA: TGTGCCAGCAGACCAACTCGCGCAGATACGCAGTATTTT. Protein sequence: CASRPTRADTQYF.

V is TRBV7-6 and J is TRBJ2-2; weak D call: TRBD2 (6 bases). This CDR3 contains 15 residues. The germline V and J ends were trimmed by 5 bases and 5 bases, with 15 bases remaining between them. Looked up from germline, CDR1 is SGHVS and CDR2 is FNYEAQ. This chain's CDR3 is CASSTRLEGTGELFF. The CDR3 coding sequence is TGTGCCAGCAGCACCCGATTGGAGGGAACCGGGGAGCTGTTTTTT.

The CDR3 nucleotides are TGCAGCGTTGTAACACAGGGAAGGAGATTCGAGCAGTACTTC. Its protein is CSVVTQGRRFEQYF. This chain links TRBV29-1 with TRBJ2-7; weak D call: TRBD1 (6 bases). There are 14 residues in the CDR3. The ends were cut back, 4 bases at V and 6 bases at J, with 19 bases in the middle. The germline V gene encodes CDR1 SQVTM and CDR2 ANQGSEA.

The V call is TRBV4-2, the J call TRBJ2-1, with 10 bases matching TRBD2. Per germline, CDR1 LGHNA and CDR2 YNFKEQ. The ends lost 0 bases at V and 3 bases at J; junction bases unmatched: 2. This CDR3 region has 16 residues. In nucleotides, the CDR3 is TGTGCCAGCAGCCAAGATAGCGGGGGGCACTACAATGAGCAGTTCTTC. The encoded protein is CASSQDSGGHYNEQFF.

V is TRBV15 and J is TRBJ1-2, with 7 bases matching TRBD1. CDR1 LNHNV and CDR2 YYDKDF come from the germline V gene (reference sequence). CDR3 length: 13 residues. V lost 7 bases and J lost 5; bases outside the gene matches: 7. The CDR3 loop reads CATTDRVRYGYTF. For the CDR3, the DNA is TGTGCCACCACTGACAGGGTTAGATATGGCTACACCTTC.

This clone is deemed medium-sized. The J gene is TRBJ1-5, the V gene TRBV5-1; a possible D gene is TRBD1 (6 bases). This CDR3 has 14 residues. Germline CDR1 is SGHRS and CDR2 is YFSETQ. V was cut by 0 bases and J by 9 bases, with 13 bases left in between. This CDR3 reads CASSLVGGMRPQHF. In DNA, the CDR3 is TGCGCCAGCAGCTTGGTAGGGGGTATGAGGCCCCAGCATTTT.

This chain uses TRBV19 with TRBJ1-1; weak D call: TRBD1 (6 bases). CDR3 length: 17 residues. Trimming took off 3 bases at V and 1 base at J, with 18 bases between the two ends. Germline V gene lookup returns CDR1 LNHDA and CDR2 SQIVND (reference sequence). CDR3 DNA sequence: TGTGCCAGTAGTATGGGGGGGCAGGGTGCCGGGAACACTGAAGCTTTCTTT. It is translated as CASSMGGQGAGNTEAFF.

The J gene is TRBJ2-5, the V gene TRBV2; D is possibly TRBD2 (6 bases). The CDR3 is made up of 16 amino acids. V dropped 7 bases and J dropped 1 base, with 19 bases sitting between them. Germline CDR1 SNHLY, CDR2 FYNNEI. Here the CDR3 DNA reads TGTGCCAGCAAGGAAGCGGAACTAGCAGCCCAAGAGACCCAGTACTTC. Its protein product is CASKEAELAAQETQYF.

The V gene is TRBV14, the J gene TRBJ2-2, with 10 bases lining up with TRBD2. Trimming cost V 0 bases and J 13 bases; bases outside gene matches: 11. The CDR3 totals 16 residues. Germline loops: CDR1 SGHDN, CDR2 FVKESK. The CDR3 nucleotides are TGTGCCAGCAGCCAAGATCTTCTGGCTAGCGGGGGAGCGCTGTTTTTT. Translation gives CASSQDLLASGGALFF.

The chain joins TRBV11-2 to TRBJ2-6; no reliable D call. The germline CDR1 and CDR2 sequences are SGHAT and FQNNGV. This CDR3 is built from 13 residues. V shed 1 base and J shed 2 bases, with 0 bases lying between them. The CDR3 DNA reads as TGTGCCAGCAGCTTAGCTGGGGCCAACGTCCTGACTTTC. It encodes CASSLAGANVLTF.

This clone was detected a few times. The rearrangement links TRBV5-8 to TRBJ2-5, with a possible D match to TRBD1 (5 bases). Germline values: CDR1 SGHTS, CDR2 YDEGEE. This CDR3 region has 13 residues. V lost 5 bases and J 5 bases, leaving 13 bases between the germline ends. DNA of the CDR3: TGTGCCAGCAGACCTAGGGGCGTGGAGACCCAGTACTTC. Protein sequence: CASRPRGVETQYF.

This clone was counted a single time. One end of the junction varies from germline; a read error may be responsible. The rearrangement uses TRBV25-1 and TRBJ2-7; no clear D. Germline V gene data show CDR1 as MGHDK and CDR2 as SYGVNS. This CDR3 region has 13 residues. The CDR3 DNA sequence: TGTGCCAGCAGTGACCAGGCTTGGACGGCAGGCAACTTC. Amino acids: CASSDQAWTAGNF.

V gene TRBV10-1 combines with J gene TRBJ2-1, with 9 bases matching TRBD2. The J segment lost 9 bases and the V segment lost 7 bases, leaving 7 bases of the junction unmatched. This CDR3 spans 13 amino acids. CDR1 is WNHNN, CDR2 SYGVQD, per germline (reference sequence). Written as DNA, the CDR3 is TGCGCCAGCACCGATAGCGGGGGTGGTGAGCAGTTCTTC. Amino acids: CASTDSGGGEQFF.

In this sample, this clone turned up a few times. This chain uses TRBV4-2 with TRBJ2-1, with TRBD2 as a possible D gene (6 bases). The CDR3 runs to 16 residues. Looked up from germline, CDR1 is LGHNA and CDR2 is YNFKEQ. Trimming removed 0 bases at V and 8 bases at J, with 17 bases between. As DNA, the CDR3 is TGTGCCAGCAGCCAAGATCTTCGGCGGGGTAGTGATGAGCAGTTCTTC. Amino acid sequence: CASSQDLRRGSDEQFF.

The chain recombines TRBV15 with TRBJ2-5; D possibly matches TRBD1 or TRBD2 (5 bases each). V was cut by 7 bases and J by 5 bases, with 14 bases left in between. The CDR3 contains 13 residues. From germline, CDR1 is LNHNV and CDR2 YYDKDF (reference sequence). CDR3 sequence reads: CATKRDPRETQYF. The CDR3 DNA reads TGTGCCACCAAACGGGACCCCCGCGAGACCCAGTACTTC.

The chain joins TRBV2 to TRBJ2-2; 11 positions match TRBD1. V dropped 6 bases and J dropped 5; count of bases not matched to a gene: 5. Per the germline V gene, CDR1 is SNHLY and CDR2 is FYNNEI. This CDR3 has 15 amino acids. CDR3 sequence (DNA): TGTGCCAGCAGCGGACAGGGGGCGAGGACCGGGGAGCTGTTTTTT. It codes for CASSGQGARTGELFF.